This entry is about one T cell receptor (beta chain). The antigen remains undetermined. Per the germline V gene, CDR1 is SGHVS and CDR2 is FQNEAQ. After removal of 2 bases from V and 3 bases from J, the junction contained 9 bases not matched to a gene. The CDR3 sequence is 16 residues long. These data are taken from a study of cytomegalovirus exposure and HLA in healthy donors. Across the whole study: Most donors, roughly 77% of approximately 400 genotyped, fell in the Caucasian-associated ancestry cluster.

No record was made of this donor's CMV serostatus. Study-level findings and limits: Investigators reported fewer than 200 TCR beta chains as tied to cytomegalovirus.

The PCR ran on 60 Vbeta and 13 Jbeta primers. TCRdb keeps only in-frame clones here, not all; method: immunoSEQ multiplex PCR. This table has roughly 100,000 clones, 63% appearing once. The rearrangement joins TRBV7-8 to TRBJ2-7, with 8 bases matching TRBD1. This TCR came from a human donor in good health. The sample taken for sequencing was PBMCs. CDR3: CASSLLGGRGLYEQYF. The CDR3 coding sequence is TGTGCCAGCAGCTTATTAGGGGGCAGGGGGCTCTACGAGCAGTACTTC.